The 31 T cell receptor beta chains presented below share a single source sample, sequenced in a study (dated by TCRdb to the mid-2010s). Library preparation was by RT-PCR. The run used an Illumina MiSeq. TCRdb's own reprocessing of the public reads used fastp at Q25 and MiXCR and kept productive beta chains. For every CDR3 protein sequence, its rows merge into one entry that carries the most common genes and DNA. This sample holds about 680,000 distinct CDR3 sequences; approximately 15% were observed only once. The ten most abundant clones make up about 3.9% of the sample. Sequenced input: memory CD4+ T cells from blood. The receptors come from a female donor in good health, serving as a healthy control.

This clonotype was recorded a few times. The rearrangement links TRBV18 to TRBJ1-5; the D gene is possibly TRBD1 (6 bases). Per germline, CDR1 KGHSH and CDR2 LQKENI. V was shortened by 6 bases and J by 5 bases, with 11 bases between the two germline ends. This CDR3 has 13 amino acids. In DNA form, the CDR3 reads TGTGCCAGCTCTGGGACATCTGATCAGCCCCAGCATTTT. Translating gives CASSGTSDQPQHF.

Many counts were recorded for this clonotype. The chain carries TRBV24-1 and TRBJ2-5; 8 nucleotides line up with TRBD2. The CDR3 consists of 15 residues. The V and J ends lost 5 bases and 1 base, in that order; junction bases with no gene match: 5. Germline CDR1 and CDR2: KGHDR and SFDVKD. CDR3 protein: CATSAPGGGQETQYF. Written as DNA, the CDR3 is TGTGCCACCAGTGCCCCGGGGGGGGGCCAAGAGACCCAGTACTTC.

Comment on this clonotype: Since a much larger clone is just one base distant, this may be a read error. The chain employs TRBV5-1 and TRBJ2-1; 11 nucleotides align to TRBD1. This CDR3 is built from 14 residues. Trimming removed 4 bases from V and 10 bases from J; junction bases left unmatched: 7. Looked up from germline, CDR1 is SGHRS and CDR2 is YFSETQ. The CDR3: CASSPGQGEYEQFF. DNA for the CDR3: TGCGCCAGCAGCCCGGGACAGGGGGAATACGAGCAGTTCTTC.

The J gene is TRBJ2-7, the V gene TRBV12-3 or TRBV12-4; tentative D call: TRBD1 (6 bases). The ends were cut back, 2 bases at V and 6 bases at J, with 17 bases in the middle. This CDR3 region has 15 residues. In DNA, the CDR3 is TGTGCCAGCAGTTTATCGAGACAGGAGGCAATCGAGCAGTACTTC. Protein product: CASSLSRQEAIEQYF.

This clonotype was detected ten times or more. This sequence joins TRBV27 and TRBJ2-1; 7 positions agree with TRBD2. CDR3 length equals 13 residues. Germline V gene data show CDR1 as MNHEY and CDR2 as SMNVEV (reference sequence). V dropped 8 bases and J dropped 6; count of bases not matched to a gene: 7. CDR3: CASVLGTTNEQFF. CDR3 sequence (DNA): TGTGCCAGCGTCCTTGGGACTACCAATGAGCAGTTCTTC.

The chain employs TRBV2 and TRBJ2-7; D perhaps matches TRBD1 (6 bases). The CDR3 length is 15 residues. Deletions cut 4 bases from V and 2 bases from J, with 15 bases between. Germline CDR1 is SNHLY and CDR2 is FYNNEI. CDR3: CASSARQDGAYEQYF. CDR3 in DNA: TGTGCCAGCAGTGCCCGACAGGACGGGGCCTACGAGCAGTACTTC. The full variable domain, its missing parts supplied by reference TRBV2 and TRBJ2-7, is EPEVTQTPSHQVTQMGQEVILRCVPISNHLYFYWYRQILGQKVEFLVSFYNNEISEKSEIFDDQFSVERPDGSNFTLKIRSTKLEDSAMYFCASSARQDGAYEQYFGPGTRLTVT.

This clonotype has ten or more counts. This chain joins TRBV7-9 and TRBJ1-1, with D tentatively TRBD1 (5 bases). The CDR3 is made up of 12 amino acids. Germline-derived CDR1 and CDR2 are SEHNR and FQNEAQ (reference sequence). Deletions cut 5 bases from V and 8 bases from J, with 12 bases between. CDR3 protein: CASSEPGPEAFF. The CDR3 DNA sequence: TGTGCCAGCAGCGAACCGGGACCCGAAGCTTTCTTT.

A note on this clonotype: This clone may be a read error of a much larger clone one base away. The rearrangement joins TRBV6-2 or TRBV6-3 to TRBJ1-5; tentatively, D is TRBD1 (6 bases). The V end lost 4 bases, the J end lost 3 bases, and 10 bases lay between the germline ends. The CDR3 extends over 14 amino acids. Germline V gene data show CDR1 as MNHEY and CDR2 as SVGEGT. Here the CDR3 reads CASSLRTVNQPQHF. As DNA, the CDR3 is TGTGCCAGCAGTTTGAGGACAGTCAATCAGCCCCAGCATTTT.

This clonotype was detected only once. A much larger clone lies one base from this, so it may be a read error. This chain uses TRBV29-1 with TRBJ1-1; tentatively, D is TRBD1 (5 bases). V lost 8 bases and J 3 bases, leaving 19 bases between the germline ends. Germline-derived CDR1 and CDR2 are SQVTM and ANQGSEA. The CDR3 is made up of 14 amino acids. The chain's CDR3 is CSIGTPTDYTEAFF. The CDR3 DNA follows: TGCAGCATTGGGACCCCGACAGATTACACTGAAGCTTTCTTT.

This CDR3 is CASSFPRGTGAYEQYF. The CDR3 DNA reads as TGTGCCAGCAGTTTTCCTAGGGGGACAGGGGCCTACGAGCAGTACTTC. V gene TRBV6-5 combines with J gene TRBJ2-7; 10 bases map to TRBD1. The CDR3 consists of 16 residues. Germline V gene lookup returns CDR1 MNHEY and CDR2 SVGAGI. The V segment lost 4 bases and the J segment 2 bases; nucleotides outside the gene matches: 8.

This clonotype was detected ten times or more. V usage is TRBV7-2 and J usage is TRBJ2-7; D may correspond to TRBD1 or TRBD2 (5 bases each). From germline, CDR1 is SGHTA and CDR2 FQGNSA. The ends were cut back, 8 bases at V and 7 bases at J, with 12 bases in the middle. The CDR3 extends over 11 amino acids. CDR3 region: CASRGTLEQYF. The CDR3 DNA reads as TGTGCCAGCCGTGGGACCCTGGAGCAGTACTTC.

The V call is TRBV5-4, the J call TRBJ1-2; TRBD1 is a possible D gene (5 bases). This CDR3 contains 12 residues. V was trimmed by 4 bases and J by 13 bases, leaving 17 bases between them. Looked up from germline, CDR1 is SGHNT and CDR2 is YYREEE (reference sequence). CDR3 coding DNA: TGTGCCAGCAGCAGCTCCGGGACGGTTCGCACCTTC. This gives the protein CASSSSGTVRTF.

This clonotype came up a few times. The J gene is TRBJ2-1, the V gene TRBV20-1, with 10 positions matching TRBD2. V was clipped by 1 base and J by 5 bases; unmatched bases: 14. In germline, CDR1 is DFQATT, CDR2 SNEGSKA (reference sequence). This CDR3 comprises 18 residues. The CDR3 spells CSARVPSGGGWGDNEQFF. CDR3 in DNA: TGCAGTGCTAGAGTTCCTAGCGGGGGAGGTTGGGGCGACAATGAGCAGTTCTTC.

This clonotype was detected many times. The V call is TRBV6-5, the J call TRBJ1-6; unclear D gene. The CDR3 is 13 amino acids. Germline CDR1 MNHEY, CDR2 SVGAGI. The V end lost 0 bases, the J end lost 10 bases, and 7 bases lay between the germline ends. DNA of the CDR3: TGTGCCAGCAGTTACTCGAGCCAGTCACCCCTCCACTTT. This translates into CASSYSSQSPLHF.

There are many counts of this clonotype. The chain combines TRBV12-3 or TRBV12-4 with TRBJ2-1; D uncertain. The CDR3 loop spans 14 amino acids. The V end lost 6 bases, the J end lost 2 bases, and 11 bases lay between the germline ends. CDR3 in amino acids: CASRGARTYNEQFF. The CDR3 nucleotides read TGTGCCAGCAGGGGTGCCAGGACCTACAATGAGCAGTTCTTC.

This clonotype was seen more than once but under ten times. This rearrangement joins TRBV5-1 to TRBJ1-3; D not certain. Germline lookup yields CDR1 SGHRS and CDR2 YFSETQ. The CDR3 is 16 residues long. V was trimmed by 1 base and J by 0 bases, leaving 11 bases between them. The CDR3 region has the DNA TGCGCCAGCAGCTTGCTAGACGGAAGCTCTGGAAACACCATATATTTT. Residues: CASSLLDGSSGNTIYF.

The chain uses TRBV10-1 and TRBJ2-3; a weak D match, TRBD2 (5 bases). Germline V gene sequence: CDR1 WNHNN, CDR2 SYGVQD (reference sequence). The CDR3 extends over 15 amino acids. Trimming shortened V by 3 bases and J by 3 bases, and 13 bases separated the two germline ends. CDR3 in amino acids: CASSDMGEGTDTQYF. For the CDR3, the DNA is TGCGCCAGCAGTGATATGGGAGAGGGTACAGATACGCAGTATTTT.

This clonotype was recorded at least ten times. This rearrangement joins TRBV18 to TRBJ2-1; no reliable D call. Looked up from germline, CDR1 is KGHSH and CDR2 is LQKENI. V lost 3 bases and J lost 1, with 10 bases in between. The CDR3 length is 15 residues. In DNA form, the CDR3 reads TGTGCCAGCTCACCCCTGACTGGGTCCTACAATGAGCAGTTCTTC. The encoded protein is CASSPLTGSYNEQFF.

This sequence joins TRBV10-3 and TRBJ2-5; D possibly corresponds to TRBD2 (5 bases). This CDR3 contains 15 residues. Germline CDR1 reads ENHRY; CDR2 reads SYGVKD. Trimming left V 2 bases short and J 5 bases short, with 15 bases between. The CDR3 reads CAISESGSFVETQYF. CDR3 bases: TGTGCCATCAGTGAGAGCGGCAGTTTTGTGGAGACCCAGTACTTC.

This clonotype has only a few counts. CDR3 in DNA: TGCAGTGCTAGAGATCTTGGGGCTAATGGCTACACCTTC. Translated: CSARDLGANGYTF. The chain is built from TRBV20-1 and TRBJ1-2; perhaps TRBD1 as D (5 bases). V lost 0 bases and J 6 bases, leaving 11 bases between the germline ends. Germline CDR1 reads DFQATT; CDR2 reads SNEGSKA (reference sequence). CDR3 size: 13 residues.

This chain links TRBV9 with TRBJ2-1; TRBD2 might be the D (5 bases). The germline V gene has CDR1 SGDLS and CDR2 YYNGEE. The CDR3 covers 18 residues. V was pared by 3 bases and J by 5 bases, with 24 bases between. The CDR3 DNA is TGTGCCAGCAGCGCCAGAAGAGGAGGCGACCCTCGGGACAATGAGCAGTTCTTC. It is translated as CASSARRGGDPRDNEQFF.

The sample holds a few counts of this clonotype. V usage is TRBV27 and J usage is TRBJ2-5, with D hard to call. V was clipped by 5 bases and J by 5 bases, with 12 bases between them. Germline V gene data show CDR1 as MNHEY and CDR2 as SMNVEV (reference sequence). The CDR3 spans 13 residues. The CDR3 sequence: CASSRQLGETQYF. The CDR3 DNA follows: TGTGCCAGCAGTAGGCAGTTGGGCGAGACCCAGTACTTC.

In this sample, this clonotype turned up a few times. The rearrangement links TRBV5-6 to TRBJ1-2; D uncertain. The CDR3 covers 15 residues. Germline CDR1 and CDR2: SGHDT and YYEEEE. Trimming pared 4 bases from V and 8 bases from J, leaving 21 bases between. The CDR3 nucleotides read TGTGCCAGCAGCCACGCCGGGCAGGCCGTGTCAGGCTACACCTTC. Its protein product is CASSHAGQAVSGYTF.

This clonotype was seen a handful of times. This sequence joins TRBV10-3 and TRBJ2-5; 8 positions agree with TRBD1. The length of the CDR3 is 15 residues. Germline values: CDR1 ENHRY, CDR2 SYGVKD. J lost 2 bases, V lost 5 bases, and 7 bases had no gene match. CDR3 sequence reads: CAISSNRGEQETQYF. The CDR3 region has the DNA TGTGCCATCAGTAGCAACAGGGGGGAGCAAGAGACCCAGTACTTC.

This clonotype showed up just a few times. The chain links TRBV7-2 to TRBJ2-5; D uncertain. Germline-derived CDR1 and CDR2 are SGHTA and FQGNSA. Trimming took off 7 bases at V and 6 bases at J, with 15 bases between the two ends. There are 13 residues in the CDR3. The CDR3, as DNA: TGTGCCAGCACCGACGTAAATGGGAAGACCCAGTACTTC. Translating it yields CASTDVNGKTQYF.

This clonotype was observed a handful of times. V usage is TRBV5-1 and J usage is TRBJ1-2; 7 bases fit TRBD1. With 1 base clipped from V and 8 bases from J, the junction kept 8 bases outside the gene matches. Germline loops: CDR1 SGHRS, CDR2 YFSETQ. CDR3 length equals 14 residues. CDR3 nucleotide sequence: TGCGCCAGCAGCTTGACTACAGGGGTTAACGGCTACACCTTC. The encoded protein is CASSLTTGVNGYTF.

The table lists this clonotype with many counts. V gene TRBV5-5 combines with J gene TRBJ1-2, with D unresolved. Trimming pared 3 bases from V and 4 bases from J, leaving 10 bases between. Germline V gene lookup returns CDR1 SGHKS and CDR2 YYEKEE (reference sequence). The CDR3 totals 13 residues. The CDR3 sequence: CASSSDGGYGYTF. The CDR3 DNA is TGTGCCAGCAGCTCGGACGGTGGCTATGGCTACACCTTC.

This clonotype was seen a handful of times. The CDR3: CASSAQANTGELFF. CDR3 DNA: TGCGCCAGCAGTGCACAGGCGAACACCGGGGAGCTGTTTTTT. This rearrangement joins TRBV10-1 to TRBJ2-2; TRBD1 is a possible D gene (5 bases). CDR1 and CDR2 (germline): WNHNN, SYGVQD (reference sequence). This CDR3 contains 14 residues. Between the trimmed V and J ends, which lost 4 bases and 0 bases, there was a span of 6 bases.

In DNA form, the CDR3 reads TGTGCCAGCAGCTCTGGCGGTACACCCCTCCACTTT. This sequence encodes CASSSGGTPLHF. The rearrangement joins TRBV7-6 to TRBJ1-6, with D uncertain. Germline V gene lookup returns CDR1 SGHVS and CDR2 FNYEAQ. The V end was cut by 4 bases, the J end by 11 bases, with 9 bases between. The CDR3 has 12 residues.

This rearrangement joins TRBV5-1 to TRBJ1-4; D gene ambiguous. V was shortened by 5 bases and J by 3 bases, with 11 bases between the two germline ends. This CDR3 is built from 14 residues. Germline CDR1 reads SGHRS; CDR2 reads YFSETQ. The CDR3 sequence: CASSSNGANEKLFF. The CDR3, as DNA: TGCGCCAGCAGTTCTAACGGCGCTAATGAAAAACTGTTTTTT.

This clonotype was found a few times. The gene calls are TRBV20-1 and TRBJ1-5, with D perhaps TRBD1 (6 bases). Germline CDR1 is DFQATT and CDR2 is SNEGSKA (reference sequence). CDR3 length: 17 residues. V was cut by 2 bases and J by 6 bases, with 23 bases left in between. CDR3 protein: CSARSPQRAGVGQPQHF. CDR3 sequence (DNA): TGCAGTGCTAGATCTCCGCAACGGGCAGGGGTGGGTCAGCCCCAGCATTTT.